Included here is one TCR beta chain sequence, with context. This sample is drawn from a study of blood T cell repertoires in COVID-19. The wider study: Nucleic acid was either cDNA or gDNA, and it came from T cells, B-cell-depleted T cells, or PBMCs.

In the original workflow: Researchers report that nucleated cell counts were estimated from reference gene primer amplification. Libraries were prepared by immunoSEQ multiplex PCR; TCRdb keeps only in-frame clonotypes and omits some of them. V, J and clone size are those of that table, while D and trimming were read from the DNA. The table includes 250,000 to 300,000 clones, 70% to 90% detected once. The sequence was collected from a man between 18 and 29 years old with active or convalescent COVID-19. Sequenced: peripheral blood.

In DNA, the CDR3 is TGTGCCAGCAGCCAAGTAGAGGGGGCAAAACTGTTTTTT. It translates to CASSQVEGAKLFF. The rearrangement links TRBV3-1 (or the pseudogene TRBV3-2) to TRBJ1-4, with TRBD1 matching over 7 bases. The CDR3 contains 13 residues. Losses at the gene ends were 1 base for V and 10 bases for J; bases not matched to a gene: 3. Germline V gene data show CDR1 as LGHDT and CDR2 as YNNKEL (reference sequence).